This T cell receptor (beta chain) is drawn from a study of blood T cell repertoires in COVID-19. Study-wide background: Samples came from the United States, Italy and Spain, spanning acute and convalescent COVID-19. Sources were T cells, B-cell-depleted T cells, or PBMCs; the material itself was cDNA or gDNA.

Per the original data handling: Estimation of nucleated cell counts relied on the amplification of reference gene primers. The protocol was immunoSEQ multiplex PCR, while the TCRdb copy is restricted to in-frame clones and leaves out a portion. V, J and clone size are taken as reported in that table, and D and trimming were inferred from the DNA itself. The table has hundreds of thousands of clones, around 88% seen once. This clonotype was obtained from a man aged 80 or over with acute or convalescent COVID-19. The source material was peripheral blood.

The CDR3 sequence is CASRQTGGGEKLFF. In nucleotides, the CDR3 is TGTGCCAGCAGACAGACAGGGGGTGGCGAAAAACTGTTTTTT. V usage is TRBV28 and J usage is TRBJ1-4; 9 nucleotides match TRBD1. Trimming took 6 bases from V and 8 from J; bases not matched to a gene: 7. This CDR3 contains 14 residues. Germline CDR1 is MDHEN and CDR2 is SYDVKM.